These T cell receptor beta chains were read from a single sample in a study of cytomegalovirus exposure and HLA in healthy donors. Sequenced by immunoSEQ multiplex PCR; TCRdb stores in-frame clones only, minus some. Among some 64,000 clones listed, around 90% were seen once. Sequencing input: PBMCs. The receptors shown here come from a man aged 25 to 40 in good health and CMV-seropositive. The conserved cysteine and the conserved F or W are not part of the CDR3 here. The order of the fields is V gene, J gene, CDR3 protein.

>TRBV5-4|TRBJ1-1
ASSLTGDTEAF
>TRBV25-1|TRBJ1-5
ASSEGWADSNQPQH
>TRBV7-9|TRBJ2-3
SSSLAPGSTDTQY
>TRBV6-1|TRBJ1-4
ASRAGGNEKLF
>TRBV28|TRBJ2-3
ASSLRAGRTDTQY
>TRBV10-1|TRBJ2-1
AGSESYSGRPPYNEQF
>TRBV5-6|TRBJ1-5
ASSLGRGRQPQH
>TRBV10-3|TRBJ1-2
AISEAGTGEVGYT
>TRBV2|TRBJ1-1
ASNQACEAF
>TRBV5-8|TRBJ1-2
ASSLDRAGGYT
>TRBV19|TRBJ1-2
ASSRDREGYT
>TRBV7-6|TRBJ2-7
ASSVQTGLAGSYEQY
>TRBV11-3|TRBJ1-1
ASSLNRDTEAF
>TRBV28|TRBJ2-1
ASSQGWDEQF
>TRBV7-3|TRBJ2-2
ASSLNMRSGELF
>TRBV18|TRBJ2-2
ASSPYRENTGELF
>TRBV27|TRBJ2-7
ASSFGGISSYEQY
>TRBV19|TRBJ1-5
ASSQDRGKNQPQH
>TRBV9|TRBJ2-7
ASSPRTGAYEQY
>TRBV9|TRBJ2-7
ASSPGLAGVGYEQY
>TRBV7-9|TRBJ2-1
ASSVDNEQF
>TRBV10-3|TRBJ2-5
AAASRQETQY
>TRBV5-1|TRBJ2-4
ASSGSVSVKNIQY
>TRBV5-1|TRBJ1-2
ASSIGGGARNYGYT
>TRBV15|TRBJ2-1
ATMAQLASNNEQF